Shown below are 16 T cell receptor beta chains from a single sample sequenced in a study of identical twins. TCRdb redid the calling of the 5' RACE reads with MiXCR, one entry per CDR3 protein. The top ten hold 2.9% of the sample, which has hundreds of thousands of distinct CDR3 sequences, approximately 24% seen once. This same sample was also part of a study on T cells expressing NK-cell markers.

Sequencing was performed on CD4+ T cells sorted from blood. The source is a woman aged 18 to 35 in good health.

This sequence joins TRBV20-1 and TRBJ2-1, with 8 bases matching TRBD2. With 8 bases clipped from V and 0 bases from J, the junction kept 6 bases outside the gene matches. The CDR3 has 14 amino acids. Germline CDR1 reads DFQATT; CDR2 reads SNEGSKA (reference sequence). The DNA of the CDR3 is TGCAGTCCCCTGGCGGGGGGCTCCTACAATGAGCAGTTCTTC. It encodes CSPLAGGSYNEQFF.

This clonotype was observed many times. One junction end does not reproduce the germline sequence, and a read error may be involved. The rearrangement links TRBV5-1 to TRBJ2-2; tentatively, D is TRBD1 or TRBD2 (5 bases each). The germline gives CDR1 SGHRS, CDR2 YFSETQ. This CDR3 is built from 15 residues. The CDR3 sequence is CASSLGQGATGELFF. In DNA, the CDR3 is TGTGCCAGCAGCTTAGGGCAGGGAGCCACCGGGGAGCTGTTTTTT.

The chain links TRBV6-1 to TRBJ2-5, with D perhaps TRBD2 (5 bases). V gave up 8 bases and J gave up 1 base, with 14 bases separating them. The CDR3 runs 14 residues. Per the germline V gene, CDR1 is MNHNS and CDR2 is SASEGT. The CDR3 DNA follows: TGTGCCAGCCGACCAAAGGACTCCCAAGAGACCCAGTACTTC. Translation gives CASRPKDSQETQYF.

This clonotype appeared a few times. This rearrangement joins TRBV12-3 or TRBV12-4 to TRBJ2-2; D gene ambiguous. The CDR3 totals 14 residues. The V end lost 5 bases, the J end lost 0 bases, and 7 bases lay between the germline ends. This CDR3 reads CASSPSSNTGELFF. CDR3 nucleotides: TGTGCCAGCAGTCCCTCCTCGAACACCGGGGAGCTGTTTTTT.

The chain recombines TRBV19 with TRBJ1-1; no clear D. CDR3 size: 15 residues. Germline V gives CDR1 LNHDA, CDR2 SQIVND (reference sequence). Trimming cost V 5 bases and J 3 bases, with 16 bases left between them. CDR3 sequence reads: CASSLSSRAHTEAFF. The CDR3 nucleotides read TGTGCCAGTAGTCTCTCCAGCCGGGCTCACACTGAAGCTTTCTTT.

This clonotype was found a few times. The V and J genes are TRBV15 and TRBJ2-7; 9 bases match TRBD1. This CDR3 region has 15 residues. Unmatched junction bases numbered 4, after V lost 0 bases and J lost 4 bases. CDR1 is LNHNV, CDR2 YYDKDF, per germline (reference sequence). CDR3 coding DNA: TGTGCCACCAGCAGAGATCCGGGACAGGGATACGAGCAGTACTTC. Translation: CATSRDPGQGYEQYF. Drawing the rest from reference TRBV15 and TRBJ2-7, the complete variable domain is DAMVIQNPRYQVTQFGKPVTLSCSQTLNHNVMYWYQQKSSQAPKLLFHYYDKDFNNEADTPDNFQSRRPNTSFCFLDIRSPGLGDTAMYLCATSRDPGQGYEQYFGPGTRLTVT.

As DNA, the CDR3 is TGTGCCAGCAGCAATGGCGGGACTAGCGGCTACGAGCAGTACTTC. Residues: CASSNGGTSGYEQYF. The chain recombines TRBV11-2 with TRBJ2-7, with TRBD2 matching over 11 bases. From germline, CDR1 is SGHAT and CDR2 FQNNGV. V dropped 5 bases and J dropped 3; count of bases not matched to a gene: 6. CDR3 length equals 15 residues.

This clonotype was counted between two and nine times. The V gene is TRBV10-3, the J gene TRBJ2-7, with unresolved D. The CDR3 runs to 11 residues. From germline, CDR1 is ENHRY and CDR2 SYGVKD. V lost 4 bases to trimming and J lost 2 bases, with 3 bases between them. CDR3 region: CAISGTYEQYF. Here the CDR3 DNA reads TGTGCCATCAGTGGGACCTACGAGCAGTACTTC.

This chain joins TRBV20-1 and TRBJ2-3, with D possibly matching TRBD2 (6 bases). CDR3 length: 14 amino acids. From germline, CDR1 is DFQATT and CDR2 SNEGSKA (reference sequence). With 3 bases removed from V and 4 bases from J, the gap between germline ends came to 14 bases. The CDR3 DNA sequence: TGCAGTGCTAGTTCTAGCGCCGAGGCAGATACGCAGTATTTT. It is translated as CSASSSAEADTQYF.

CDR3 DNA: TGTGCCAGCAGCCGGACAGGGGGGACCTCTGGGGCCAACGTCCTGACTTTC. Residues: CASSRTGGTSGANVLTF. This chain joins TRBV7-3 and TRBJ2-6; 10 nucleotides line up with TRBD1. The CDR3 covers 17 residues. The germline V gene encodes CDR1 SGHTA and CDR2 FQGTGA. The trim removed 5 bases at V and 0 bases at J, leaving 4 bases unmatched.

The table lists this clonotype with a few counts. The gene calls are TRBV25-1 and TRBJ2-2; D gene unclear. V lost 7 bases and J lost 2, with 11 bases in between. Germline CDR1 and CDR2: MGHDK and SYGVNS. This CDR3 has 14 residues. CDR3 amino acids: CASTRTRNTGELFF. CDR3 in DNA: TGTGCCAGCACAAGGACGCGAAACACCGGGGAGCTGTTTTTT.

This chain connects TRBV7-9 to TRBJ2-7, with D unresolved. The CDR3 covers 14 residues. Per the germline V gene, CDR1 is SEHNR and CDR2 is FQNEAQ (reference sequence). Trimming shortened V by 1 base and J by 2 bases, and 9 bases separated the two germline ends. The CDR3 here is CASSLGSAAYEQYF. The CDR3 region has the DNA TGTGCCAGCAGCTTAGGTTCAGCCGCCTACGAGCAGTACTTC.

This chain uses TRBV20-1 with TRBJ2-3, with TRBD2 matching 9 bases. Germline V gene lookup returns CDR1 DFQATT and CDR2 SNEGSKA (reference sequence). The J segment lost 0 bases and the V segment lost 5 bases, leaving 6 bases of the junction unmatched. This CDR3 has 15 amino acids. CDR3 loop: CSASGTSRSTDTQYF. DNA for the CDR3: TGCAGTGCTTCCGGGACTAGCAGAAGCACAGATACGCAGTATTTT.

The CDR3 spells CASSRPDNPRRNGYTF. The CDR3 nucleotides are TGTGCCAGCAGCCGACCGGACAACCCGAGGAGGAATGGCTACACCTTC. This chain links TRBV3-1 with TRBJ1-2; tentatively, D is TRBD1 (5 bases). Germline-derived CDR1 and CDR2 are LGHDT and YNNKEL (reference sequence). CDR3 length: 16 residues. V lost 4 bases and J lost 6, with 21 bases in between.

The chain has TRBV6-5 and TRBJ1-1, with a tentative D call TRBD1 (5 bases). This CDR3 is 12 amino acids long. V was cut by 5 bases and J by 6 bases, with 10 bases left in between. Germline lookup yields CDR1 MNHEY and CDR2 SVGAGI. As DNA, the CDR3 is TGTGCCAGCAGTCCGAGACAGTCTGAAGCTTTCTTT. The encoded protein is CASSPRQSEAFF.

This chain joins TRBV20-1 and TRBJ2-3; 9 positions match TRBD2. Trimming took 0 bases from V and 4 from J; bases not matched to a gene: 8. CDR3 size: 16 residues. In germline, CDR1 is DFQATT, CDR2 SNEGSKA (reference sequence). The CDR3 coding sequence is TGCAGTGCTAGAGATCCCAAGCGGGAGGTCTCAGATACGCAGTATTTT. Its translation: CSARDPKREVSDTQYF.